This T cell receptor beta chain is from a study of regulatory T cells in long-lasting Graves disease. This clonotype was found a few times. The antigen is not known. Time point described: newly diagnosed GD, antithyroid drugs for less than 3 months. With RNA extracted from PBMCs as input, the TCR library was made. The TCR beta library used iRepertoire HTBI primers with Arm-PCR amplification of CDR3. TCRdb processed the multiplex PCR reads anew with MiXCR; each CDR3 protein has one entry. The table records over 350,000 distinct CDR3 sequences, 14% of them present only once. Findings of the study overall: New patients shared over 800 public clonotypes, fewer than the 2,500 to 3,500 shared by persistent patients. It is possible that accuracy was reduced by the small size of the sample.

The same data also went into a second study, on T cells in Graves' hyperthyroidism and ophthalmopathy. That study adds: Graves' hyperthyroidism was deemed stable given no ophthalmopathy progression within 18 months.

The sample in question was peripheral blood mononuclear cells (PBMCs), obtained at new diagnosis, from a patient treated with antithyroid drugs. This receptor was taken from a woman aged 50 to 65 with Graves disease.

DNA of the CDR3: TGTGCCAGCAGCTTAGCGACTAGCGGAGGGATCCCCTACGAGCAGTACTTC. Amino acid sequence: CASSLATSGGIPYEQYF. The chain links TRBV7-2 to TRBJ2-7; 9 nucleotides line up with TRBD2. There are 17 residues in the CDR3. Per germline, CDR1 SGHTA and CDR2 FQGNSA. V gave up 0 bases and J gave up 2 bases; unmatched junction bases: 8. The full variable domain, rest sourced from reference TRBV7-2 and TRBJ2-7, is GAGVSQSPSNKVTEKGKDVELRCDPISGHTALYWYRQSLGQGLEFLIYFQGNSAPDKSGLPSDRFSAERTGGSVSTLTIQRTQQEDSAVYLCASSLATSGGIPYEQYFGPGTRLTVT.